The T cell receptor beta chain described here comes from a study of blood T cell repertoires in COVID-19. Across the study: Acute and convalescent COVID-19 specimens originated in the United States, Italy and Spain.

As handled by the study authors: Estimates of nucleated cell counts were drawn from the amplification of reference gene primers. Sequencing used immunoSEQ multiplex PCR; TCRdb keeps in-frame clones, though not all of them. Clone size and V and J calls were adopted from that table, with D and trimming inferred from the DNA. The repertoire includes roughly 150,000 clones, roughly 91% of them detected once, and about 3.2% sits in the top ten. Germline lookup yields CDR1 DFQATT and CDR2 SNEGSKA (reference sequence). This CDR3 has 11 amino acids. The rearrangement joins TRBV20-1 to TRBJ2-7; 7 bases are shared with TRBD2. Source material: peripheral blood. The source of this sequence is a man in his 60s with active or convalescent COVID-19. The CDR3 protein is CGGEERYEQYF. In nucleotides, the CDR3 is TGCGGGGGGGAGGAGAGATACGAGCAGTACTTC.